The TCR beta chain described here comes from a study of blood T cell repertoires in COVID-19. Overall study context: COVID-19 samples collected from the United States, Italy and Spain covered acute and convalescent phases. Sample material is recorded as cDNA or gDNA derived from T cells, B-cell-depleted T cells, or PBMCs.

The assay was immunoSEQ multiplex PCR, and TCRdb's table has in-frame clones only and misses some. The sample yields tens of thousands of clones, around 82% seen once. The CDR3 consists of 13 residues. Germline values: CDR1 SGHTA, CDR2 FQGTGA. V shed 5 bases and J 4 bases; nucleotides not matched to a gene: 3. The source of this sequence is a human donor in a cohort sampled during active COVID-19. The sample consisted of peripheral blood. The chain couples TRBV7-3 to TRBJ2-3, with 7 nucleotides matching TRBD2. The CDR3 spells CASSAGRADTQYF. As DNA, the CDR3 is TGTGCCAGCAGCGCGGGGAGGGCAGATACGCAGTATTTT.